The 19 T cell receptor beta chains reported below all come from one sample, sequenced in a study of blood T cell repertoires in COVID-19. Assay: immunoSEQ multiplex PCR; the TCRdb copy retains only in-frame clones and omits some. The data hold a few hundred thousand clones, with about 88% observed a single time. Sequencing input: PBMCs or T cells enriched from blood (not recorded which). The receptors stem from a woman under 30 who had been exposed to COVID-19.

This chain's CDR3 is CASSQDRSGRSSYEQYF. As DNA, the CDR3 is TGTGCCAGCAGCCAAGATCGGAGCGGGAGGAGCTCCTACGAGCAGTACTTC. J is TRBJ2-7 and V is TRBV14, with TRBD2 matching 9 bases. In germline, CDR1 is SGHDN, CDR2 FVKESK. The CDR3 is 17 residues long. J was trimmed by 0 bases and V by 0 bases; bases with no gene match: 6.

This clone appeared once. The rearrangement links TRBV7-9 to TRBJ1-1; 7 bases fit TRBD1. Germline assignment: CDR1 SEHNR and CDR2 FQNEAQ (reference sequence). V dropped 1 base and J dropped 5; count of bases not matched to a gene: 7. CDR3 length: 15 residues. The CDR3 DNA is TGTGCCAGCAGCTTAGTGGGCAGGGGGTGGACTGAAGCTTTCTTT. Protein product: CASSLVGRGWTEAFF.

This rearrangement joins TRBV6-6 to TRBJ2-1; D might be TRBD2 (5 bases). This CDR3 contains 16 residues. CDR1 is MNHNY and CDR2 is SVGAGI in the germline V gene (reference sequence). Trimming removed 2 bases at V and 6 bases at J, with 17 bases between. The CDR3 region has the DNA TGTGCCAGCAGTTACCTGGCCCGCGAGGGATTCAATGAGCAGTTCTTC. It codes for CASSYLAREGFNEQFF.

The chain joins TRBV7-2 to TRBJ1-2; D unclear. Germline V gene lookup returns CDR1 SGHTA and CDR2 FQGNSA. The CDR3 has 12 amino acids. The V end was cut by 1 base, the J end by 8 bases, with 8 bases between. The CDR3 region is CASSLGLLGYTF. The CDR3 DNA is TGTGCCAGCAGCTTAGGACTGTTGGGCTACACCTTC.

The chain joins TRBV4-1 to TRBJ1-3, with TRBD1 as a possible D gene (6 bases). The germline V and J ends were trimmed by 1 base and 0 bases, with 13 bases remaining between them. CDR1 and CDR2 from the germline V gene are MGHRA and YSYEKL. There are 17 residues in the CDR3. CDR3: CASSQVGWTDSGNTIYF. CDR3 bases: TGCGCCAGCAGCCAAGTCGGTTGGACAGACTCTGGAAACACCATATATTTT.

This clone was observed a single time. Other DNA sequences of this sample code for an identical CDR3. V is TRBV19 and J is TRBJ1-6; D is possibly TRBD1 (5 bases). The germline V gene has CDR1 LNHDA and CDR2 SQIVND (reference sequence). The CDR3 loop spans 13 amino acids. V lost 4 bases and J lost 7, with 8 bases in between. The CDR3 here is CASSRRGNSPLHF. The CDR3 bases are TGTGCCAGTAGTAGGAGGGGAAATTCACCCCTCCACTTT.

This clone has only a few counts. The chain joins TRBV24-1 to TRBJ1-5, with D hard to call. The CDR3 loop spans 12 amino acids. Trimming pared 0 bases from V and 11 bases from J, leaving 7 bases between. Germline V gene sequence: CDR1 KGHDR, CDR2 SFDVKD. As DNA, the CDR3 is TGTGCCACCAGTGATTTGGTCGGGGCCCAGCATTTT. Encoded protein: CATSDLVGAQHF.

The chain carries TRBV9 and TRBJ1-2; the D gene is possibly TRBD1 (5 bases). V lost 4 bases and J lost 6, with 13 bases in between. CDR1 and CDR2 from the germline V gene are SGDLS and YYNGEE. The CDR3 contains 13 residues. CDR3 residues: CASSPEGMDGYTF. The CDR3 DNA is TGTGCCAGCAGCCCGGAGGGGATGGATGGCTACACCTTC.

This sequence joins TRBV4-1 and TRBJ1-2, with 8 bases that match TRBD1. With 4 bases clipped from V and 0 bases from J, the junction kept 7 bases outside the gene matches. The CDR3 spans 16 residues. Germline lookup yields CDR1 MGHRA and CDR2 YSYEKL. CDR3 nucleotides: TGCGCCAGCAGCCCAAACCGGGACAGGTCTAACTATGGCTACACCTTC. Residues: CASSPNRDRSNYGYTF.

This chain uses TRBV11-2 with TRBJ1-2; D perhaps matches TRBD1 (5 bases). Germline V gene sequence: CDR1 SGHAT, CDR2 FQNNGV. The V gene lost 1 base and the J gene lost 1 base, with 16 bases spanning the gap. The CDR3 is 17 amino acids. This chain's CDR3 is CASSLAGAGIRNYGYTF. DNA for the CDR3: TGTGCCAGCAGCTTAGCTGGGGCAGGGATTCGTAACTATGGCTACACCTTC.

This sequence joins TRBV18 and TRBJ2-1; TRBD2 aligns across 12 bases. With V trimmed by 4 bases and J by 6 bases, 7 bases remained unmatched. The germline V gene has CDR1 KGHSH and CDR2 LQKENI. The CDR3 contains 16 residues. This chain's CDR3 is CASSRTLAGGANEQFF. CDR3 nucleotides: TGTGCCAGCTCACGGACCCTAGCGGGGGGGGCCAATGAGCAGTTCTTC. Full variable domain (remainder filled in from reference TRBV18 and TRBJ2-1): NAGVMQNPRHLVRRRGQEARLRCSPMKGHSHVYWYRQLPEEGLKFMVYLQKENIIDESGMPKERFSAEFPKEGPSILRIQQVVRGDSAAYFCASSRTLAGGANEQFFGPGTRLTVL.

The V gene is TRBV5-1, the J gene TRBJ2-3, with 9 positions matching TRBD2. CDR3 length: 17 residues. From germline, CDR1 is SGHRS and CDR2 YFSETQ. V was pared by 5 bases and J by 1 base, with 11 bases of the junction left unmatched. CDR3 bases: TGCGCCAGCAGTTTTGGCGGGGGGGCCCCTGGCACAGATACGCAGTATTTT. Translation gives CASSFGGGAPGTDTQYF.

This chain connects TRBV5-8 to TRBJ1-3; D remains unclear. The CDR3 contains 15 residues. V lost 0 bases, J lost 5 bases, and 12 bases lay in between. Germline V gene sequence: CDR1 SGHTS, CDR2 YDEGEE. CDR3: CASSLASGLRNTIYF. Here the CDR3 DNA reads TGTGCCAGCAGCTTGGCCTCGGGGTTAAGAAACACCATATATTTT.

The chain uses TRBV6-2 or TRBV6-3 and TRBJ2-7; 7 nucleotides align to TRBD1. The ends lost 5 bases at V and 5 bases at J; junction bases unmatched: 9. The CDR3 runs to 14 residues. Germline loops: CDR1 MNHEY, CDR2 SVGEGT. CDR3 region: CASSTPTGVNEQYF. The CDR3 region has the DNA TGTGCCAGCAGTACCCCTACAGGGGTCAACGAGCAGTACTTC.

This clone has just one count. The chain combines TRBV5-1 with TRBJ1-2, with TRBD1 matching 12 bases. Germline V gives CDR1 SGHRS, CDR2 YFSETQ. Losses at the gene ends were 4 bases for V and 8 bases for J; bases not matched to a gene: 12. The CDR3 runs 16 residues. The CDR3, as DNA: TGCGCCAGCAGCGTCGGGACAGGGGGCTTCAGGGACGGCTACACCTTC. This gives the protein CASSVGTGGFRDGYTF. Full variable domain (rest looked up from reference TRBV5-1 and TRBJ1-2): KAGVTQTPRYLIKTRGQQVTLSCSPISGHRSVSWYQQTPGQGLQFLFEYFSETQRNKGNFPGRFSGRQFSNSRSEMNVSTLELGDSALYLCASSVGTGGFRDGYTFGSGTRLTVV.

V is TRBV4-1 and J is TRBJ2-7; D gene ambiguous. This CDR3 spans 13 amino acids. Germline CDR1 and CDR2: MGHRA and YSYEKL. The V end was cut by 0 bases, the J end by 2 bases, with 5 bases between. The CDR3: CASSQDHPYEQYF. CDR3 DNA sequence: TGCGCCAGCAGCCAAGATCATCCCTACGAGCAGTACTTC.

The chain carries TRBV7-8 and TRBJ1-1; 9 positions match TRBD1. CDR3 length equals 16 residues. Germline-derived CDR1 and CDR2 are SGHVS and FQNEAQ. With V trimmed by 5 bases and J by 4 bases, 11 bases remained unmatched. The CDR3 loop is CASSSLEMDRGTEAFF. CDR3 in DNA: TGTGCCAGCAGCAGCTTAGAGATGGACAGGGGCACTGAAGCTTTCTTT.

This clone was counted once. The rearrangement joins TRBV19 to TRBJ2-3; TRBD1 matches at 11 bases. Trimming at V came to 5 bases and at J to 6 bases, leaving 7 bases not matched to a gene. The germline CDR1 and CDR2 sequences are LNHDA and SQIVND (reference sequence). The CDR3 consists of 15 residues. The CDR3 protein is CASSGGQGASDTQYF. The CDR3 region has the DNA TGTGCCAGTAGTGGCGGACAGGGGGCGTCGGATACGCAGTATTTT.

The CDR3 here is CASSSTGKAFF. In DNA form, the CDR3 reads TGTGCCAGCAGCTCAACAGGGAAAGCTTTCTTT. This chain uses TRBV7-9 with TRBJ1-1; perhaps TRBD1 as D (6 bases). V lost 4 bases, J lost 9 bases, and 9 bases lay in between. The germline V gene encodes CDR1 SEHNR and CDR2 FQNEAQ (reference sequence). This CDR3 region has 11 residues.